This T cell receptor beta chain was retrieved from a study of Graves' ophthalmopathy and Graves' hyperthyroidism. A note on this clonotype: What it binds is unknown. This could be a read error, since a much larger clone is one nucleotide away. No conserved phenylalanine or tryptophan is present at the end of the CDR3, so a read error is the likely explanation.

Ophthalmopathy donors showed moderate-to-severe activity, CAS ≥3, NOSPECS ≥4 and a duration under 3 months. Beta-chain TCR CDR3 regions were amplified from RNA transcripts. Scientists carried out first-round RT-PCR using HTBI primers and then a second-round multiplex PCR. One entry per CDR3 protein results from TCRdb running MiXCR on the multiplex PCR reads. The sample yields 740,000 or so distinct CDR3 sequences, approximately 40% seen once. Study-level results: Among thyroid clonotypes expanded above 0.001 frequency, most also appeared in blood.

Trimming cost V 2 bases and J 4 bases, with 11 bases left between them. The CDR3 covers 15 residues. Germline V CDR1 and CDR2: SGHTA, FQGTGA. Specimen: peripheral blood. The chain links TRBV7-3 to TRBJ1-4; a possible D gene is TRBD1 (6 bases). The origin of this receptor is an adult man with Graves' ophthalmopathy. DNA for the CDR3: TGTGCCAGCAGCTTAGGCCGGACAGATAATGAAAAACTGTTTCTT. It encodes CASSLGRTDNEKLFL.